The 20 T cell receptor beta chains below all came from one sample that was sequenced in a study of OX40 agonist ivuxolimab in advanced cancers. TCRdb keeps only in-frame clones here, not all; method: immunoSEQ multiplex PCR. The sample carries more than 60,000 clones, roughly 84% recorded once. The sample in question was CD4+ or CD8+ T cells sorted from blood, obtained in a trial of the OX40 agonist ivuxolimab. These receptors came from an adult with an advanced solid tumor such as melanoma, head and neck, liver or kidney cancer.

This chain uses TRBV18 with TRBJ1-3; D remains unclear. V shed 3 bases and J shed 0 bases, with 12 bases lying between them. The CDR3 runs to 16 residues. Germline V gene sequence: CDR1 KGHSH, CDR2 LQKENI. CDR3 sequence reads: CASSPWTGNSGNTIYF. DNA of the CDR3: TGTGCCAGCTCACCTTGGACGGGTAACTCTGGAAACACCATATATTTT.

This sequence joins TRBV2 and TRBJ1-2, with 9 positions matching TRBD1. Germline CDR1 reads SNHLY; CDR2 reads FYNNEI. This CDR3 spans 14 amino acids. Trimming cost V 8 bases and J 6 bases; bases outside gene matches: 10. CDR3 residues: CASVGGTGNHGYTF. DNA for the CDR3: TGTGCCAGCGTTGGAGGGACAGGGAATCATGGCTACACCTTC.

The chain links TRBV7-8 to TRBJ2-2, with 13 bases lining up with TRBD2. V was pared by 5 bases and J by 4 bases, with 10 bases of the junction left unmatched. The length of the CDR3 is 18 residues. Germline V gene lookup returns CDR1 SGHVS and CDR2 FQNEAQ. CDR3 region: CASSTRLAGGLGTGELFF. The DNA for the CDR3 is TGTGCCAGCAGCACCCGACTAGCGGGGGGTCTAGGCACCGGGGAGCTGTTTTTT.

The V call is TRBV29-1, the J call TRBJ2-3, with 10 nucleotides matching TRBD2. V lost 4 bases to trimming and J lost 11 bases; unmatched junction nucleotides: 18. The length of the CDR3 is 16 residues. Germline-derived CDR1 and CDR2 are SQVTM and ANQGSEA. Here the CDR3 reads CSVGRGLAERKDGQYF. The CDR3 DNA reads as TGCAGCGTTGGAAGAGGACTAGCGGAACGGAAAGACGGGCAGTATTTT.

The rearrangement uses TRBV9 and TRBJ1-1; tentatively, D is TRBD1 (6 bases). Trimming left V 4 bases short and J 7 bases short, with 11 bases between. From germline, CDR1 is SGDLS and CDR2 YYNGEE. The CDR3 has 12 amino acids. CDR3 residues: CASSPQGFEAFF. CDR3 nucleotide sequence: TGTGCCAGCAGCCCTCAGGGGTTTGAAGCTTTCTTT. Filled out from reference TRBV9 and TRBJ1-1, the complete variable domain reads DSGVTQTPKHLITATGQRVTLRCSPRSGDLSVYWYQQSLDQGLQFLIQYYNGEERAKGNILERFSAQQFPDLHSELNLSSLELGDSALYFCASSPQGFEAFFGQGTRLTVV.

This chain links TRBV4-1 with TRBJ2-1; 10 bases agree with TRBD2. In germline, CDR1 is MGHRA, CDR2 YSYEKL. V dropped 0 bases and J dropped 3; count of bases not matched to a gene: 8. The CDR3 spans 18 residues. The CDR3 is CASSQDRTSGPYYNEQFF. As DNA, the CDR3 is TGCGCCAGCAGCCAAGATCGGACTAGCGGACCTTACTACAATGAGCAGTTCTTC.

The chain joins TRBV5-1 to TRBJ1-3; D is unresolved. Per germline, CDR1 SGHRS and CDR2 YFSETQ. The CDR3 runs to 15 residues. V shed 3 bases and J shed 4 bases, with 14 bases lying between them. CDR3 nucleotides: TGCGCCAGCAGCTCAAGTACAGTATCAGGAAACACCATATATTTT. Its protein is CASSSSTVSGNTIYF. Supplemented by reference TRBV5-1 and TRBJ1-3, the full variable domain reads KAGVTQTPRYLIKTRGQQVTLSCSPISGHRSVSWYQQTPGQGLQFLFEYFSETQRNKGNFPGRFSGRQFSNSRSEMNVSTLELGDSALYLCASSSSTVSGNTIYFGEGSWLTVV.

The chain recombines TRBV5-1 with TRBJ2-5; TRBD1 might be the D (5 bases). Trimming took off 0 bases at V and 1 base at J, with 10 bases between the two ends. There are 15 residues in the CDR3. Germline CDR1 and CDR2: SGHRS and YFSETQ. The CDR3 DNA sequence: TGCGCCAGCAGCTTGGACAGGAGCTCCCAAGAGACCCAGTACTTC. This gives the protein CASSLDRSSQETQYF.

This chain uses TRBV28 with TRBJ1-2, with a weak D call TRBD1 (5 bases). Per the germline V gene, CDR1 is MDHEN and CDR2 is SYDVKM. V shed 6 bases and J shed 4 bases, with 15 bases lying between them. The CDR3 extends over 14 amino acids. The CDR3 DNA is TGTGCCAGCAGCGCCCCGGGGACCCCCTATGGCTACACCTTC. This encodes CASSAPGTPYGYTF.

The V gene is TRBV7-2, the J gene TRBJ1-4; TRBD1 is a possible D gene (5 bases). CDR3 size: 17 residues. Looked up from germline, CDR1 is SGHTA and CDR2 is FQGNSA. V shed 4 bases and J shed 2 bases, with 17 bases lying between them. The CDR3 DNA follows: TGTGCCAGCAGCTCGGGACCGGGGCCAGCGACTAATGAAAAACTGTTTTTT. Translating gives CASSSGPGPATNEKLFF.

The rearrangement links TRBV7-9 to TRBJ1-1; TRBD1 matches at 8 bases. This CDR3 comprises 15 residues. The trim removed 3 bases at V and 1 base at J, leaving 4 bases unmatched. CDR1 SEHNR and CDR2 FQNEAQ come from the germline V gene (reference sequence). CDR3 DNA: TGTGCCAGCAGCTTTCCGGGACAGGCGAACACTGAAGCTTTCTTT. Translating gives CASSFPGQANTEAFF.

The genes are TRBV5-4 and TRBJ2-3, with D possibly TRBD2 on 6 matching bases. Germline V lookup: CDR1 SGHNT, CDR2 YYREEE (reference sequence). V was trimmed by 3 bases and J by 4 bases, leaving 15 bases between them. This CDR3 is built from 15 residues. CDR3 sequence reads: CASSSALEGPDTQYF. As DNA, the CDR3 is TGTGCCAGCAGCTCCGCATTGGAGGGCCCAGATACGCAGTATTTT.

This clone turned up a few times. The CDR3 is CARSGRNTEAFF. CDR3 nucleotides: TGTGCCAGAAGCGGGCGGAACACTGAAGCTTTCTTT. The chain recombines TRBV5-3 with TRBJ1-1; D is undetermined. TRBV5-3 is designated an ORF whose function remains uncertain. With 4 bases removed from V and 1 base from J, the gap between germline ends came to 5 bases. The CDR3 consists of 12 residues.

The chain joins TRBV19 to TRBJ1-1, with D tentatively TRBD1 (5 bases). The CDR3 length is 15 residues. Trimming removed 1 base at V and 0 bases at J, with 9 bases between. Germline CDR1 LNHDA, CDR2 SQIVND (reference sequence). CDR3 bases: TGTGCCAGTAGTATAGTACGGACATTGAACACTGAAGCTTTCTTT. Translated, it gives CASSIVRTLNTEAFF.

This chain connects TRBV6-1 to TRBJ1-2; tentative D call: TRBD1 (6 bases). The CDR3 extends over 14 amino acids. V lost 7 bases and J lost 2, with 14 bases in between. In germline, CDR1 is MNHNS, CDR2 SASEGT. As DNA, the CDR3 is TGTGCCAGCACCTTTGCTGGACAGAACTATGGCTACACCTTC. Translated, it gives CASTFAGQNYGYTF.

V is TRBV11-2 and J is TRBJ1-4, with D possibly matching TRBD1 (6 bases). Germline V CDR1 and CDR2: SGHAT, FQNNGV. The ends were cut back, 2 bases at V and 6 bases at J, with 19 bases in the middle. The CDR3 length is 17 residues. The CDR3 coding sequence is TGTGCCAGCAGCTTACCCCCTTCCACAGGGACCCATGAAAAACTGTTTTTT. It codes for CASSLPPSTGTHEKLFF.

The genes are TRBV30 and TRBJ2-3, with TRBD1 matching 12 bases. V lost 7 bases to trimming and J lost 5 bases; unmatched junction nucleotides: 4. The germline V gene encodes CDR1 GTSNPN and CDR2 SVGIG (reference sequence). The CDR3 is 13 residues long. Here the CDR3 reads CALGQGARDTQYF. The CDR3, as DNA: TGTGCCTTGGGACAGGGGGCGAGAGATACGCAGTATTTT.

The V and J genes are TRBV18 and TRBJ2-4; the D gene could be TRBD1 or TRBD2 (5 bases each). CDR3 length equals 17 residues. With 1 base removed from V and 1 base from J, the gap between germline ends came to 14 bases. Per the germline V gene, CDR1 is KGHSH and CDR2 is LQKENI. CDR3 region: CASSPLEAGTAKNIQYF. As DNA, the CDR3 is TGTGCCAGCTCACCACTTGAGGCAGGGACGGCCAAAAACATTCAGTACTTC. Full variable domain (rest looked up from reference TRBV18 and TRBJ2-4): NAGVMQNPRHLVRRRGQEARLRCSPMKGHSHVYWYRQLPEEGLKFMVYLQKENIIDESGMPKERFSAEFPKEGPSILRIQQVVRGDSAAYFCASSPLEAGTAKNIQYFGAGTRLSVL.

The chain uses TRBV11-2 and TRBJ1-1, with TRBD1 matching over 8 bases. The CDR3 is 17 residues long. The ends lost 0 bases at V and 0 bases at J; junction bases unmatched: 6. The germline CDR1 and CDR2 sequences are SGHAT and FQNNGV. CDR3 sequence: CASSLDVTGGLNTEAFF. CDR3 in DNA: TGTGCCAGCAGCTTAGATGTAACAGGGGGGCTGAACACTGAAGCTTTCTTT. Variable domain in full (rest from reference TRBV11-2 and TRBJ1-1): EAGVAQSPRYKIIEKRQSVAFWCNPISGHATLYWYQQILGQGPKLLIQFQNNGVVDDSQLPKDRFSAERLKGVDSTLKIQPAKLEDSAVYLCASSLDVTGGLNTEAFFGQGTRLTVV.

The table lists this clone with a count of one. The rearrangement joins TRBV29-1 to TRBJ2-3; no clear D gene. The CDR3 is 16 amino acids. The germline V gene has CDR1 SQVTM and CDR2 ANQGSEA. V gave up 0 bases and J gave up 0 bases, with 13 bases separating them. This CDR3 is CSVEDIPYSSTDTQYF. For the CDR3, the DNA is TGCAGCGTTGAAGATATCCCGTACTCTAGCACAGATACGCAGTATTTT.